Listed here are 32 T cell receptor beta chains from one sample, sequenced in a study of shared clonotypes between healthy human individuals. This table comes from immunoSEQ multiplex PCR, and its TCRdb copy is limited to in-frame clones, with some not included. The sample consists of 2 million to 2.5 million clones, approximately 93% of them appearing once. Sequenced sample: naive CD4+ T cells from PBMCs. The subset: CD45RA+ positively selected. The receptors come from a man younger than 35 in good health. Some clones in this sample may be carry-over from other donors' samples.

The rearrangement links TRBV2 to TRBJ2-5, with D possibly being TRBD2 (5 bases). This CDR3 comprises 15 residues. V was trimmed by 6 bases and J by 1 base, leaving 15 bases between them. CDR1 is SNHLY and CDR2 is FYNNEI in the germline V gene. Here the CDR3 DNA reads TGTGCCAGCAGGCCGGGGTCTCACCTCCAAGAGACCCAGTACTTC. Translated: CASRPGSHLQETQYF. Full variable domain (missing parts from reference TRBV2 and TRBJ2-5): EPEVTQTPSHQVTQMGQEVILRCVPISNHLYFYWYRQILGQKVEFLVSFYNNEISEKSEIFDDQFSVERPDGSNFTLKIRSTKLEDSAMYFCASRPGSHLQETQYFGPGTRLLVL.

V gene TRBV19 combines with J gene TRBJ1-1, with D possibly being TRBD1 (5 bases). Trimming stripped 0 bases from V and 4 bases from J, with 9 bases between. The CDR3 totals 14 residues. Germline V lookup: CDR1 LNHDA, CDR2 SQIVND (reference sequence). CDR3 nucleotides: TGTGCCAGTAGTATAGATCGCAGGGTCACTGAAGCTTTCTTT. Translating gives CASSIDRRVTEAFF.

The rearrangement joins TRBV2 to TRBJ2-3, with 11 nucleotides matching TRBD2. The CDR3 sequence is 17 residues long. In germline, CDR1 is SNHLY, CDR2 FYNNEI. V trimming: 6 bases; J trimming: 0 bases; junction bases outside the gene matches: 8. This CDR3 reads CASRRGTSGASTDTQYF. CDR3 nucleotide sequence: TGTGCCAGCAGGAGGGGGACTAGCGGAGCTAGCACAGATACGCAGTATTTT. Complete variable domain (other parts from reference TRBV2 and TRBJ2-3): EPEVTQTPSHQVTQMGQEVILRCVPISNHLYFYWYRQILGQKVEFLVSFYNNEISEKSEIFDDQFSVERPDGSNFTLKIRSTKLEDSAMYFCASRRGTSGASTDTQYFGPGTRLTVL.

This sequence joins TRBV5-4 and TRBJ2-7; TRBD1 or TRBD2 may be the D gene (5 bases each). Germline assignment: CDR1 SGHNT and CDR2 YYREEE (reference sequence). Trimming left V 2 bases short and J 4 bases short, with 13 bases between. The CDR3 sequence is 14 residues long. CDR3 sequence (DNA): TGTGCCAGCAGCTTAACCGGGACGGCATACGAGCAGTACTTC. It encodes CASSLTGTAYEQYF.

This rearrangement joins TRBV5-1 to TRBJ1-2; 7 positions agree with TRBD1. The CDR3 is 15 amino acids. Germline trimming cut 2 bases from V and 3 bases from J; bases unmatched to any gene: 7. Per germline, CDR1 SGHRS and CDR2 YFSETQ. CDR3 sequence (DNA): TGCGCCAGCAGCTTTATTGGACAGGCGGACTATGGCTACACCTTC. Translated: CASSFIGQADYGYTF. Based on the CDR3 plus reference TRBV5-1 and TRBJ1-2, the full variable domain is KAGVTQTPRYLIKTRGQQVTLSCSPISGHRSVSWYQQTPGQGLQFLFEYFSETQRNKGNFPGRFSGRQFSNSRSEMNVSTLELGDSALYLCASSFIGQADYGYTFGSGTRLTVV.

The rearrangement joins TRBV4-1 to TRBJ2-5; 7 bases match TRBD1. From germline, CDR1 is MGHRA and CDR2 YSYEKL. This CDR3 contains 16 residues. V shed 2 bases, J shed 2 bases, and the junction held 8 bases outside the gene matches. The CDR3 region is CASSQPTRGQQETQYF. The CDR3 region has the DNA TGCGCCAGCAGCCAACCCACTAGGGGGCAGCAAGAGACCCAGTACTTC.

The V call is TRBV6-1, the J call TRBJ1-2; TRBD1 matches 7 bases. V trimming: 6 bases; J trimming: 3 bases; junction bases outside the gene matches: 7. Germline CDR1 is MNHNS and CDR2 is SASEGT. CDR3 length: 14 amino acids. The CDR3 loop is CASRSGTDYYGYTF. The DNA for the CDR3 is TGTGCCAGCAGGTCCGGGACAGACTACTATGGCTACACCTTC.

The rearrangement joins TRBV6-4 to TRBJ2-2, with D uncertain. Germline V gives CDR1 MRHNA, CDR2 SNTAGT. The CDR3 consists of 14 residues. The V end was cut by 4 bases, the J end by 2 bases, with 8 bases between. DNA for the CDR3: TGTGCCAGCAGTGCCAGCTTTAACACCGGGGAGCTGTTTTTT. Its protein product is CASSASFNTGELFF.

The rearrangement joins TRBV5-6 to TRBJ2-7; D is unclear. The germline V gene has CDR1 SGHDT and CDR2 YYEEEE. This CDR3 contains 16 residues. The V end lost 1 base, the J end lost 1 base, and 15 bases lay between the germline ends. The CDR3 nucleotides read TGTGCCAGCAGCTTGTTATTAGGACCCAGGTCCTACGAGCAGTACTTC. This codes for CASSLLLGPRSYEQYF.

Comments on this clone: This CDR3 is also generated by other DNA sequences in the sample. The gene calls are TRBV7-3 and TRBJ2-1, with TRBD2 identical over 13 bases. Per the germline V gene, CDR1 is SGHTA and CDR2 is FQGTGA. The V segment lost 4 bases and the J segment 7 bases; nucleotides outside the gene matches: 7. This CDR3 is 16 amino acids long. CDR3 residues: CASSSPGLAGTNEQFF. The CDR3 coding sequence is TGTGCCAGCAGCTCCCCGGGACTAGCGGGAACTAATGAGCAGTTCTTC.

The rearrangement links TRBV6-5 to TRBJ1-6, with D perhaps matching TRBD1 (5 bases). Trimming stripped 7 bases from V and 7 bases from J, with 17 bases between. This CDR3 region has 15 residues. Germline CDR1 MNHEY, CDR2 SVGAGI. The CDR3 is CASTPRLRANSPLHF. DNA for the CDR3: TGTGCCAGCACCCCACGCCTCAGGGCCAATTCACCCCTCCACTTT.

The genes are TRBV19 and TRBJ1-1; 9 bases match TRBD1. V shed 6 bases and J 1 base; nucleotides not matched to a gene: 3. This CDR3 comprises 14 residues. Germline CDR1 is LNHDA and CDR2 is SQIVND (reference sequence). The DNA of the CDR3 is TGTGCCAGTAGAGAGGGACAGGGGAACACTGAAGCTTTCTTT. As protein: CASREGQGNTEAFF.

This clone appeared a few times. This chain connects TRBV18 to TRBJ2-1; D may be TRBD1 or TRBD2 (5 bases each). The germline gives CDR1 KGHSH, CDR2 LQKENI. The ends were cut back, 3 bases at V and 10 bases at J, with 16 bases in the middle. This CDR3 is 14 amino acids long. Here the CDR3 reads CASSPTREREEQFF. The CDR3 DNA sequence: TGTGCCAGCTCACCCACCAGGGAGAGGGAGGAGCAGTTCTTC. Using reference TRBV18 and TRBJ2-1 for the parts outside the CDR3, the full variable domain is NAGVMQNPRHLVRRRGQEARLRCSPMKGHSHVYWYRQLPEEGLKFMVYLQKENIIDESGMPKERFSAEFPKEGPSILRIQQVVRGDSAAYFCASSPTREREEQFFGPGTRLTVL.

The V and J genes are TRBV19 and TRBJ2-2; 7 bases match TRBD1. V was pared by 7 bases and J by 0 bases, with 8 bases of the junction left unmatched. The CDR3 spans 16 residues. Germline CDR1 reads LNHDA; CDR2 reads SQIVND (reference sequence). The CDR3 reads CASTDRRAPNTGELFF. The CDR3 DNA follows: TGTGCCAGTACGGACAGGCGAGCCCCGAACACCGGGGAGCTGTTTTTT.

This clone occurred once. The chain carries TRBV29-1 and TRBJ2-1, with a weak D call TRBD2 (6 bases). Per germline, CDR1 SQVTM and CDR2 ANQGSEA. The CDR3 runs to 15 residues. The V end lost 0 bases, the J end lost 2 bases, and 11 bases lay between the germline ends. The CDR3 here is CSVEDRRRAYNEQFF. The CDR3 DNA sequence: TGCAGCGTTGAAGATCGGCGGAGGGCCTACAATGAGCAGTTCTTC.

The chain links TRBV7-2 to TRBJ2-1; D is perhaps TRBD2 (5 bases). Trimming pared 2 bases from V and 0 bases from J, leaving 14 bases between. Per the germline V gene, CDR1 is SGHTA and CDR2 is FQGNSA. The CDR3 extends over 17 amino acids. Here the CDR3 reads CASSLRRGDHSYNEQFF. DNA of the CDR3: TGTGCCAGCAGCTTACGCCGGGGAGATCACTCCTACAATGAGCAGTTCTTC. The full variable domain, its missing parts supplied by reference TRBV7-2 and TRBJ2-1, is GAGVSQSPSNKVTEKGKDVELRCDPISGHTALYWYRQSLGQGLEFLIYFQGNSAPDKSGLPSDRFSAERTGGSVSTLTIQRTQQEDSAVYLCASSLRRGDHSYNEQFFGPGTRLTVL.

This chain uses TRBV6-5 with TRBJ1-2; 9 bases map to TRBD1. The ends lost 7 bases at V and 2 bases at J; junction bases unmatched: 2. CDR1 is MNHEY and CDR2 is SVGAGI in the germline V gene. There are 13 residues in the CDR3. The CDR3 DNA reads TGTGCCAGCACGGGGACAGGGAACTATGGCTACACCTTC. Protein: CASTGTGNYGYTF.

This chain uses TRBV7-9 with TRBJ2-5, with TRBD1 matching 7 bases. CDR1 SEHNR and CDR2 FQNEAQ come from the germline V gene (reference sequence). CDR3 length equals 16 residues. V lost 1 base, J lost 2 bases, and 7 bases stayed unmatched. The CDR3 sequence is CASSLVGTVLQETQYF. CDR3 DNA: TGTGCCAGCAGCTTAGTAGGGACAGTCCTACAAGAGACCCAGTACTTC.

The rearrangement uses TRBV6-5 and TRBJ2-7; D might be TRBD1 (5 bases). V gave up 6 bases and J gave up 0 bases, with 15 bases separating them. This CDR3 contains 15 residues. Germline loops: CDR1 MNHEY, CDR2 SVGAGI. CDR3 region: CASSRPPGNSYEQYF. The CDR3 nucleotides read TGTGCCAGCAGCCGCCCTCCAGGGAACTCCTACGAGCAGTACTTC.

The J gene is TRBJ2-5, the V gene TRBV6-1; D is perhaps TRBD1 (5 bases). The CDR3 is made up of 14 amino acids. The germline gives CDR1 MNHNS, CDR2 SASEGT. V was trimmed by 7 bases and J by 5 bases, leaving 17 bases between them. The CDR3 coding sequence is TGTGCCAGCATCCCTCCGGGCAGGGTGGAGACCCAGTACTTC. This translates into CASIPPGRVETQYF.

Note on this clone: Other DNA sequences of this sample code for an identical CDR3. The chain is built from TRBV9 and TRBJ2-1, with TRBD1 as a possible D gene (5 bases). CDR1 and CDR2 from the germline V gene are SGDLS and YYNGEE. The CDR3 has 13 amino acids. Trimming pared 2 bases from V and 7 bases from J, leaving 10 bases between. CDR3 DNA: TGTGCCAGCAGCGTGGGGCCAACGAATGAGCAGTTCTTC. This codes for CASSVGPTNEQFF.

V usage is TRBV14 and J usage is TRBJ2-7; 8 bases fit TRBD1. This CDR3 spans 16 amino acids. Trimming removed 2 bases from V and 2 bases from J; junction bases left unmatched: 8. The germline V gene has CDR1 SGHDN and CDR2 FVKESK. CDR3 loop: CASSQRRGQGAYEQYF. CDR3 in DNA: TGTGCCAGCAGCCAACGGAGAGGACAGGGTGCCTACGAGCAGTACTTC.

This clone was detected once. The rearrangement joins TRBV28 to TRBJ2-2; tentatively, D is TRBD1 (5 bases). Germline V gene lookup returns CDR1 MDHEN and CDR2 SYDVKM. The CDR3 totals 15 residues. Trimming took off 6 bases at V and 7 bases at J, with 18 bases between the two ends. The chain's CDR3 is CASSLPGSLGGELFF. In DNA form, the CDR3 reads TGTGCCAGCAGCCTCCCAGGGTCCCTCGGCGGGGAGCTGTTTTTT.

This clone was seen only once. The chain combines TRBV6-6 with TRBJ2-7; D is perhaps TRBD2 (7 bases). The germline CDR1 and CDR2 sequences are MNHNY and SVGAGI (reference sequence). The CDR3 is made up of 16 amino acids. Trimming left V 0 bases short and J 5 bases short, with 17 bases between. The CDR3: CASSYSKGGGRDEQYF. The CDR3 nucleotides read TGTGCCAGCAGTTACTCCAAAGGGGGGGGTAGGGACGAGCAGTACTTC.

The CDR3 region is CASSLNRGLEQYF. The DNA of the CDR3 is TGTGCCAGCAGTCTGAACAGGGGGCTCGAGCAGTACTTC. The chain uses TRBV27 and TRBJ2-7; 9 nucleotides match TRBD1. Germline assignment: CDR1 MNHEY and CDR2 SMNVEV (reference sequence). Losses at the gene ends were 5 bases for V and 6 bases for J; bases not matched to a gene: 5. This CDR3 comprises 13 residues.

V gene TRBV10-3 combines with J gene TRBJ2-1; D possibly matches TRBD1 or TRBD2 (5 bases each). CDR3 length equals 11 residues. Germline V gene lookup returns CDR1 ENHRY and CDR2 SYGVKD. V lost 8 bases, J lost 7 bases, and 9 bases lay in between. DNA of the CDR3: TGTGCCATCTCCTGGGGGAATGAGCAGTTCTTC. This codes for CAISWGNEQFF.

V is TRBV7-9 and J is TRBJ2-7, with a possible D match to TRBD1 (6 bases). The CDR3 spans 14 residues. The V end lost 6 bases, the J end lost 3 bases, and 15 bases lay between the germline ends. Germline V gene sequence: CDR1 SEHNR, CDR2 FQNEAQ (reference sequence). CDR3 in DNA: TGTGCCAGCAGTTCCACGGACAGAATCTACGAGCAGTACTTC. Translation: CASSSTDRIYEQYF.

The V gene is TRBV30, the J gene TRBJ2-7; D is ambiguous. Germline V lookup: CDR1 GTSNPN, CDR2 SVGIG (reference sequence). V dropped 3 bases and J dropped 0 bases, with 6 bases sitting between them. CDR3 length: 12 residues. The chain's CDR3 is CAWRANSYEQYF. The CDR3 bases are TGTGCCTGGAGGGCGAACTCCTACGAGCAGTACTTC.

For the CDR3, the DNA is TGTGCCAGCAGCACCCCCCCTCTCTACGAGCAGTACTTC. This codes for CASSTPPLYEQYF. This chain joins TRBV7-9 and TRBJ2-7; D gene ambiguous. The CDR3 runs to 13 residues. Per germline, CDR1 SEHNR and CDR2 FQNEAQ (reference sequence). Trimming pared 5 bases from V and 3 bases from J, leaving 11 bases between. Full variable domain (remainder filled in from reference TRBV7-9 and TRBJ2-7): DTGVSQNPRHKITKRGQNVTFRCDPISEHNRLYWYRQTLGQGPEFLTYFQNEAQLEKSRLLSDRFSAERPKGSFSTLEIQRTEQGDSAMYLCASSTPPLYEQYFGPGTRLTVT.

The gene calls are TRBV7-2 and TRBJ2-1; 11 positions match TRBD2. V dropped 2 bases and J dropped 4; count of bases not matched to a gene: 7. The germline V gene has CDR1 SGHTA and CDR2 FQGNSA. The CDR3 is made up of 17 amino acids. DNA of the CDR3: TGTGCCAGCAGCTTAAGAAGGGGGACTAGCGGATACAATGAGCAGTTCTTC. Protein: CASSLRRGTSGYNEQFF.

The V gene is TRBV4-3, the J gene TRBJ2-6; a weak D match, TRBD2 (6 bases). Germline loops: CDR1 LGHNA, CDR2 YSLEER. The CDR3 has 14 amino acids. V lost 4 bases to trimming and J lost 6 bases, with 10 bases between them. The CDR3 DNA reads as TGCGCCAGCAGCCGGGAGGCCCCGGCCAACGTCCTGACTTTC. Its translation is CASSREAPANVLTF.

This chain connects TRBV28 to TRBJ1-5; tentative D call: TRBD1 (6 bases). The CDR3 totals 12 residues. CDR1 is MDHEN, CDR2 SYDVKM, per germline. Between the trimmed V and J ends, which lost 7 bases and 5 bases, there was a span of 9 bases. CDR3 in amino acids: CASTEGDQPQHF. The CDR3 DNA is TGTGCCAGCACCGAGGGGGATCAGCCCCAGCATTTT.